This T cell receptor beta chain was captured in a study of shared clonotypes between healthy human individuals. Study outcomes and limitations: Clonotypes that were shared across a handful of donors made up around 5% of naive CD4 clonotypes.

V lost 5 bases, J lost 6 bases, and 14 bases lay in between. The CDR3 has 13 amino acids. CDR1 and CDR2 from the germline V gene are SGDLS and YYNGEE. About this clone: Its target is not known.

Sequencing used immunoSEQ multiplex PCR; TCRdb keeps in-frame clones, though not all of them. The sample holds 900,000 to 1,200,000 clones, 70% to 80% seen once. This sequence originates from a man between 18 and 35 years old in good health. Some clones in this sample may be carry-over from other donors' samples. The J gene is TRBJ1-2, the V gene TRBV9, with a weak D call TRBD1 (5 bases). Sequencing used memory CD4+ T cells from PBMCs. Subset given: CD45RA-negative fraction. The CDR3 protein is CASSGTGLDGYTF. DNA of the CDR3: TGTGCCAGCAGTGGGACGGGACTGGATGGCTACACCTTC.